Below, 32 T cell receptor beta chains from the same sample are listed, as sequenced in a study of shared clonotypes between healthy human individuals. Assay used: immunoSEQ multiplex PCR; TCRdb lists only in-frame clones, some missing. The table records 2,100,000 or so clones, around 95% of them present only once. Sample: naive CD4+ T cells sorted from blood. The subset is: CD45RA+ positively selected. The receptor set was obtained from a man between 18 and 35 years old in good health.

This rearrangement joins TRBV4-3 to TRBJ2-1; possibly TRBD1 for D (6 bases). This CDR3 region has 16 residues. The V end lost 2 bases, the J end lost 2 bases, and 13 bases lay between the germline ends. Germline V gives CDR1 LGHNA, CDR2 YSLEER. This CDR3 reads CASSQTTGLTYNEQFF. In nucleotides, the CDR3 is TGCGCCAGCAGCCAAACGACAGGCCTTACCTACAATGAGCAGTTCTTC.

Concerning this clone itself: At the DNA level, this CDR3 is encoded by other sequences in the same sample as well. V gene TRBV10-3 combines with J gene TRBJ1-5; D call uncertain. The length of the CDR3 is 14 residues. V was shortened by 3 bases and J by 4 bases, with 10 bases between the two germline ends. Germline values: CDR1 ENHRY, CDR2 SYGVKD. Written as DNA, the CDR3 is TGTGCCATCAGTGAATCGGGCGGTAATCAGCCCCAGCATTTT. Translating it yields CAISESGGNQPQHF.

The chain joins TRBV4-1 to TRBJ1-4; no reliable D call. The V and J ends lost 5 bases and 5 bases respectively, with 12 bases between them. Germline CDR1 reads MGHRA; CDR2 reads YSYEKL. The CDR3 runs to 14 residues. The CDR3 here is CASSTRPVNEKLFF. The CDR3 DNA reads TGCGCCAGCAGCACCCGTCCCGTCAATGAAAAACTGTTTTTT.

The chain uses TRBV7-9 and TRBJ2-1; weak D call: TRBD1 (5 bases). Per germline, CDR1 SEHNR and CDR2 FQNEAQ (reference sequence). The CDR3 loop spans 14 amino acids. V lost 2 bases and J 7 bases, leaving 12 bases between the germline ends. CDR3 bases: TGTGCCAGCAGCTTAAGGGGTAGTTGGAATGAGCAGTTCTTC. Amino acids: CASSLRGSWNEQFF.

The rearrangement links TRBV7-2 to TRBJ2-3; no reliable D call. CDR1 is SGHTA and CDR2 is FQGNSA in the germline V gene. Trimming took off 2 bases at V and 3 bases at J, with 12 bases between the two ends. There are 15 residues in the CDR3. The CDR3 DNA reads TGTGCCAGCAGCTTATATAGTCCCGGGACAGATACGCAGTATTTT. It codes for CASSLYSPGTDTQYF.

This chain connects TRBV28 to TRBJ1-3; D may be TRBD1 (5 bases). V was clipped by 4 bases and J by 0 bases, with 19 bases between them. The CDR3 covers 18 residues. Germline V gene lookup returns CDR1 MDHEN and CDR2 SYDVKM. The DNA of the CDR3 is TGTGCCAGCAGTTCCCCGGGGGAGGGTAAGGTCTCTGGAAACACCATATATTTT. It encodes CASSSPGEGKVSGNTIYF. The full variable domain, completed using reference TRBV28 and TRBJ1-3, is DVKVTQSSRYLVKRTGEKVFLECVQDMDHENMFWYRQDPGLGLRLIYFSYDVKMKEKGDIPEGYSVSREKKERFSLILESASTNQTSMYLCASSSPGEGKVSGNTIYFGEGSWLTVV.

The V call is TRBV10-3, the J call TRBJ2-5, with TRBD1 matching over 11 bases. V trimming: 6 bases; J trimming: 4 bases; junction bases outside the gene matches: 4. The CDR3 runs 14 residues. Germline CDR1 and CDR2: ENHRY and SYGVKD. The CDR3 reads CAIRADRGLETQYF. The CDR3 DNA reads TGTGCCATCAGGGCGGACAGGGGGCTAGAGACCCAGTACTTC.

This sequence joins TRBV2 and TRBJ2-7; tentatively, D is TRBD2 (5 bases). Trimming left V 0 bases short and J 0 bases short, with 18 bases between. The CDR3 consists of 18 residues. The germline V gene encodes CDR1 SNHLY and CDR2 FYNNEI. The CDR3 DNA follows: TGTGCCAGCAGTGAAGCGTGGGAGACCAAACTTAGCTCCTACGAGCAGTACTTC. This gives the protein CASSEAWETKLSSYEQYF.

The rearrangement joins TRBV5-1 to TRBJ2-1; the match to TRBD1 covers 8 bases. The trim removed 0 bases at V and 16 bases at J, leaving 12 bases unmatched. CDR1 and CDR2 from the germline V gene are SGHRS and YFSETQ. The CDR3 runs 14 residues. This CDR3 reads CASSLGSDRAQGFF. The CDR3 coding sequence is TGCGCCAGCAGCTTGGGGTCGGACAGGGCGCAAGGTTTCTTC.

The gene calls are TRBV2 and TRBJ1-1, with D hard to call. The CDR3 is 15 residues long. Germline V gene data show CDR1 as SNHLY and CDR2 as FYNNEI. The V end was cut by 3 bases, the J end by 0 bases, with 11 bases between. In DNA, the CDR3 is TGTGCCAGCAGTGAGGCACAGCAAATGAACACTGAAGCTTTCTTT. Translating it yields CASSEAQQMNTEAFF.

The chain links TRBV12-5 to TRBJ2-2, with D uncertain. The CDR3 loop spans 15 amino acids. From germline, CDR1 is LGHNT and CDR2 FRNRAP. V was shortened by 2 bases and J by 3 bases, with 10 bases between the two germline ends. CDR3 loop: CASGLTPPYTGELFF. The DNA for the CDR3 is TGTGCTAGTGGTTTGACTCCCCCTTACACCGGGGAGCTGTTTTTT.

This chain joins TRBV30 and TRBJ1-1; D is undetermined. Trimming pared 0 bases from V and 10 bases from J, leaving 12 bases between. Germline CDR1 GTSNPN, CDR2 SVGIG (reference sequence). The CDR3 totals 12 residues. The CDR3 coding sequence is TGTGCCTGGAGTGTAGGTTCGGTGGTAGCTTTCTTT. This encodes CAWSVGSVVAFF.

This clone was found once. This same CDR3 is encoded by further DNA sequences in the sample. The CDR3 coding sequence is TGCAGTGCTAGGGCCGGTGGCTACACCTTC. It translates to CSARAGGYTF. The chain employs TRBV20-1 and TRBJ1-2, with unresolved D. The germline gives CDR1 DFQATT, CDR2 SNEGSKA (reference sequence). CDR3 length: 10 amino acids. V was trimmed by 3 bases and J by 7 bases, leaving 6 bases between them.

In its sample, this clone was seen once. V usage is TRBV2 and J usage is TRBJ2-5; D unclear. The last part of the DNA fits TRBJ2-7 better; the J call may be wrong. Germline V gene sequence: CDR1 SNHLY, CDR2 FYNNEI. CDR3 length equals 12 residues. CDR3 DNA: TGTGCCAGCAGTGGAGTGCCCTACGAGCAGTACTTC. Translation gives CASSGVPYEQYF.

The chain uses TRBV14 and TRBJ2-7; D is uncertain. V gave up 3 bases and J gave up 9 bases, with 9 bases separating them. The V gene's germline CDR1 is SGHDN and CDR2 FVKESK. The CDR3 spans 11 residues. The CDR3 sequence: CASSHGFGQYF. The CDR3 DNA sequence: TGTGCCAGCAGCCACGGCTTCGGGCAGTACTTC.

V is TRBV10-1 and J is TRBJ2-3; 7 bases agree with TRBD1. Germline assignment: CDR1 WNHNN and CDR2 SYGVQD (reference sequence). CDR3 size: 16 residues. V lost 2 bases to trimming and J lost 0 bases; unmatched junction nucleotides: 5. The CDR3 DNA reads as TGCGCCAGCAGTGAGCTCAGGGGGTCTAGCACAGATACGCAGTATTTT. Its translation: CASSELRGSSTDTQYF.

Here the CDR3 reads CASRPEGVGTQYF. The CDR3 DNA reads as TGTGCCAGCAGGCCGGAGGGAGTCGGGACCCAGTACTTC. This chain joins TRBV6-5 and TRBJ2-5; tentative D call: TRBD2 (6 bases). The CDR3 totals 13 residues. Trimming removed 6 bases at V and 7 bases at J, with 15 bases between. Germline CDR1 and CDR2: MNHEY and SVGAGI.

The V and J genes are TRBV5-8 and TRBJ2-2, with 8 bases lining up with TRBD2. J was trimmed by 1 base and V by 4 bases; bases with no gene match: 3. The CDR3 is 15 amino acids. Germline V gives CDR1 SGHTS, CDR2 YDEGEE. CDR3: CASSLGRVNTGELFF. The CDR3 region has the DNA TGTGCCAGCAGCCTCGGGAGGGTGAACACCGGGGAGCTGTTTTTT. Full variable domain (missing parts from reference TRBV5-8 and TRBJ2-2): EAGVTQSPTHLIKTRGQQATLRCSPISGHTSVYWYQQALGLGLQFLLWYDEGEERNRGNFPPRFSGRQFPNYSSELNVNALELEDSALYLCASSLGRVNTGELFFGEGSRLTVL.

The chain links TRBV28 to TRBJ2-3, with no clear D. Per germline, CDR1 MDHEN and CDR2 SYDVKM. The V end was cut by 3 bases, the J end by 0 bases, with 10 bases between. The CDR3 runs to 15 residues. The CDR3 sequence is CASSLAPTSTDTQYF. The CDR3 DNA follows: TGTGCCAGCAGTTTGGCCCCGACTAGCACAGATACGCAGTATTTT. The entire variable domain, with the rest obtained from reference TRBV28 and TRBJ2-3, is as follows: DVKVTQSSRYLVKRTGEKVFLECVQDMDHENMFWYRQDPGLGLRLIYFSYDVKMKEKGDIPEGYSVSREKKERFSLILESASTNQTSMYLCASSLAPTSTDTQYFGPGTRLTVL.

This chain uses TRBV18 with TRBJ2-1; no firm D call. The germline CDR1 and CDR2 sequences are KGHSH and LQKENI. V shed 3 bases and J shed 0 bases, with 9 bases lying between them. This CDR3 has 15 amino acids. The CDR3 reads CASSPASGSYNEQFF. The CDR3 nucleotides read TGTGCCAGCTCACCCGCCTCAGGCTCCTACAATGAGCAGTTCTTC.

The J gene is TRBJ2-2, the V gene TRBV6-1; possibly TRBD1 or TRBD2 for D (5 bases each). Germline V lookup: CDR1 MNHNS, CDR2 SASEGT. V lost 6 bases and J lost 3, with 14 bases in between. The CDR3 covers 15 residues. The CDR3 protein is CASSVGESDTGELFF. The CDR3 DNA reads TGTGCCAGCAGCGTAGGGGAGAGTGACACCGGGGAGCTGTTTTTT.

The rearrangement links TRBV6-4 to TRBJ1-2; TRBD1 is a possible D gene (5 bases). CDR1 and CDR2 (germline): MRHNA, SNTAGT. The CDR3 extends over 13 amino acids. V was pared by 0 bases and J by 9 bases, with 11 bases between. The CDR3 sequence is CASSDSAGTRYTF. In nucleotides, the CDR3 is TGTGCCAGCAGTGACTCCGCCGGGACTCGCTACACCTTC.

The CDR3 DNA reads as TGTGCCAGTAGTATAGTCTGGGGGAGCATAGACTCCTACAATGAGCAGTTCTTC. Translating it yields CASSIVWGSIDSYNEQFF. The V and J genes are TRBV19 and TRBJ2-1; D may match TRBD1 or TRBD2 (5 bases each). V was shortened by 1 base and J by 0 bases, with 16 bases between the two germline ends. This CDR3 has 18 residues. CDR1 is LNHDA and CDR2 is SQIVND in the germline V gene (reference sequence).

This chain uses TRBV7-2 with TRBJ1-6, with 8 bases matching TRBD1. The germline CDR1 and CDR2 sequences are SGHTA and FQGNSA. Unmatched junction bases numbered 6, after V lost 4 bases and J lost 4 bases. The CDR3 sequence is 16 residues long. The CDR3: CASSSGQGEYNSPLHF. Here the CDR3 DNA reads TGTGCCAGCAGCTCCGGACAGGGTGAATATAATTCACCCCTCCACTTT.

This chain connects TRBV5-8 to TRBJ2-7; D unresolved. Trimming shortened V by 9 bases and J by 2 bases, and 15 bases separated the two germline ends. The CDR3 extends over 13 amino acids. Germline values: CDR1 SGHTS, CDR2 YDEGEE. CDR3 protein: CATPEEGTYEQYF. DNA of the CDR3: TGTGCCACCCCCGAGGAAGGGACCTACGAGCAGTACTTC.

This clone was recorded only once. The chain is built from TRBV27 and TRBJ2-5; 11 nucleotides agree with TRBD2. The junction had 9 bases not matched to a gene; V was cut back by 5 bases and J by 1 base. The germline gives CDR1 MNHEY, CDR2 SMNVEV (reference sequence). The CDR3 runs to 17 residues. The DNA of the CDR3 is TGTGCCAGCAGTCCGGATAGACTAGCGGGGAGCCAAGAGACCCAGTACTTC. Translating it yields CASSPDRLAGSQETQYF.

V gene TRBV28 combines with J gene TRBJ1-1, with 8 bases aligning to TRBD1. The CDR3 covers 15 residues. Germline assignment: CDR1 MDHEN and CDR2 SYDVKM. The V gene end was trimmed by 6 bases and the J gene end by 2 bases; junction bases not matched to a gene: 8. For the CDR3, the DNA is TGTGCCAGCAGCGGACAGGGAGGACTAAACACTGAAGCTTTCTTT. This sequence encodes CASSGQGGLNTEAFF.

The J gene is TRBJ2-5, the V gene TRBV9, with 10 bases identical to TRBD2. This CDR3 comprises 17 residues. The germline CDR1 and CDR2 sequences are SGDLS and YYNGEE. The ends lost 2 bases at V and 1 base at J; junction bases unmatched: 8. CDR3 sequence: CASSVSGGALGQETQYF. The CDR3 DNA reads TGTGCCAGCAGCGTCAGCGGGGGGGCTCTAGGCCAAGAGACCCAGTACTTC.

The genes are TRBV5-5 and TRBJ1-1, with a weak D call TRBD1 (6 bases). The germline V gene has CDR1 SGHKS and CDR2 YYEKEE (reference sequence). V lost 3 bases, J lost 6 bases, and 12 bases lay in between. This CDR3 has 13 residues. For the CDR3, the DNA is TGTGCCAGCAGCTCCCCCGGGGGCTCTGAAGCTTTCTTT. This gives the protein CASSSPGGSEAFF. The variable domain in full, with the rest retrieved from reference TRBV5-5 and TRBJ1-1, is DAGVTQSPTHLIKTRGQQVTLRCSPISGHKSVSWYQQVLGQGPQFIFQYYEKEERGRGNFPDRFSARQFPNYSSELNVNALLLGDSALYLCASSSPGGSEAFFGQGTRLTVV.

The V gene is TRBV19, the J gene TRBJ1-5; possible D gene TRBD1, 5 bases. Germline CDR1 is LNHDA and CDR2 is SQIVND (reference sequence). With 3 bases removed from V and 3 bases from J, the gap between germline ends came to 9 bases. The CDR3 loop spans 14 amino acids. In DNA, the CDR3 is TGTGCCAGTAGTATTTCAGGGCCCAATCAGCCCCAGCATTTT. Translating it yields CASSISGPNQPQHF.

The CDR3 here is CASSYSHGANQPQHF. CDR3 DNA: TGTGCCAGCAGTTACTCTCACGGAGCCAATCAGCCCCAGCATTTT. The J gene is TRBJ1-5, the V gene TRBV6-5; the D is unclear. The V gene lost 0 bases and the J gene lost 3 bases, with 9 bases spanning the gap. CDR1 and CDR2 (germline): MNHEY, SVGAGI. The CDR3 is 15 amino acids.

This chain uses TRBV6-6 with TRBJ2-3, with 14 bases aligning to TRBD2. Germline V gene sequence: CDR1 MNHNY, CDR2 SVGAGI (reference sequence). This CDR3 comprises 16 residues. V trimming: 5 bases; J trimming: 4 bases; junction bases outside the gene matches: 5. The CDR3 DNA follows: TGTGCCAGCAGTATAGGACTAGCGGGGGGCCCAGATACGCAGTATTTT. It translates to CASSIGLAGGPDTQYF.